Included here is one T cell receptor (beta chain) sequence, with context. The antigen is undetermined. TCRdb keeps only in-frame clones here, not all; method: immunoSEQ multiplex PCR. The sample comprises approximately 15,000 clones, around 83% of which are singletons, and about 25% rests with the top ten. This specimen belongs to a study of T cells in localized non-small cell lung cancer. Study-wide results and limits: Higher adjacent-lung clonality was associated with shorter survival. Measurement of T cell clonality placed uninvolved adjacent lung highest, above the level in tumor.

The CDR3 is made up of 14 amino acids. The V gene's germline CDR1 is SGHRS and CDR2 YFSETQ. The chain couples TRBV5-1 to TRBJ2-5; D is perhaps TRBD2 (5 bases). Near its end, the DNA agrees better with TRBJ2-7, so the J call may be wrong. Sequencing was performed on peripheral blood, taken before any cancer treatment. The receptor was isolated from a female donor older than 55 with stage I squamous cell lung carcinoma. The CDR3 loop reads CASSAWVGGNEQYF. In nucleotides, the CDR3 is TGCGCCAGCAGCGCCTGGGTAGGAGGTAACGAGCAGTACTTC.